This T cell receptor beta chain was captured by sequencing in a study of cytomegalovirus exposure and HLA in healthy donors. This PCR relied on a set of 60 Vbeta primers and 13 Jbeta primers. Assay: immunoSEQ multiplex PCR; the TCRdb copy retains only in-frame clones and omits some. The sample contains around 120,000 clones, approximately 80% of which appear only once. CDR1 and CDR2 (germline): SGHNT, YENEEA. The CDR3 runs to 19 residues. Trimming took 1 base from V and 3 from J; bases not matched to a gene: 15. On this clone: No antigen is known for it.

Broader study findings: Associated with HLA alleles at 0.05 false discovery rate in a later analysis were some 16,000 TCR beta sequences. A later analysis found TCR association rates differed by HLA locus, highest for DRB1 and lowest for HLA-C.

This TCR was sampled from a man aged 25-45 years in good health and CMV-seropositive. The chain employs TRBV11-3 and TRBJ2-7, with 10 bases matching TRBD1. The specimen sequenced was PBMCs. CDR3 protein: CASSLGYPYPDRGGYEQYF. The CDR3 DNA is TGTGCCAGCAGCTTAGGTTACCCCTACCCGGACAGGGGGGGCTACGAGCAGTACTTC.